This T cell receptor beta chain was captured in a study of tumor and adjacent non-tumor tissue in lung cancer (dated by TCRdb to 2016 to 2019). Context from the whole study: By cancer type, the cohort comprised under 15 adenocarcinoma patients, a couple of squamous cell carcinoma patients and 1 small cell lung cancer patient. Ages among the 15 or so patients ranged from about 31 to 85 years, there were 10 men and 5 women, and disease was at TNM stage I to III. In total, sequencing yielded 125,075,908 productive TCRbeta reads, which works out to an average of around 4.2 million reads per sample. Using bulk TCRbeta repertoires from roughly 14 lung cancer patients, the study set lung tumor tissue side by side with matched distant non-tumor lung tissue. TCRbeta CDR3 sequencing was performed on around 30 paired specimens, with one tumor sample and one normal lung sample collected per patient.

This clonotype showed up many times. Its antigen is unknown. No qualities accompany the bases; no much larger clone lies one base away. What the work shows at the level of the full study, not this receptor alone: Tumor tissue showed significantly higher TCR diversity (inverse Simpson) than normal lung tissue, at about 400 vs 150 (P = 0.0075, Mann-Whitney U test). The cohort had only 15 patients, and the authors noted that larger samples and more detailed clinical data are needed. Peripheral blood was not sequenced, so blood TCRbeta repertoires were not examined in the lung cancer patients of the study. TCR diversity was significantly higher in younger patients, and greater tumor TCR diversity was associated with shorter overall survival and shorter disease-free survival. The methods do not name the sequencing platform or mention unique molecular identifiers. The top 100 clones accounted for a significantly larger cumulative portion of the repertoire in normal lung than in tumor tissue.

The receptor library was made with multiplex PCR. Sequencing instrument: Illumina HiSeq 2500. TCRbeta libraries were built by three rounds of nested PCR using primers (Table S4), following protocols modified from ARM-PCR. Before sequencing, PCR products of 200-500 bp were excised from the gel and purified with the QIAquick gel extraction kit. On the study's bioinformatics: Reads were cleaned with Trimmomatic, merged with FLASH into complete CDR3 sequences, and assigned to V(D)J germline segments with MiTCR. Clonal diversity was computed as the inverse Simpson's index with VDJtools. In-frame sequences lacking a premature stop codon were counted as productive reads. TCRdb passed the public sequencing reads through fastp at Q25 and MiXCR, retaining productive beta sequences. Rows with a matching CDR3 protein are joined into one entry that keeps the most common DNA and genes. TCRdb's processing, not the study's, gives the V and J calls here. The sample has tens of thousands of distinct CDR3 sequences on record, roughly 70% of them singletons. 15% to 20% of the sample rests with the top ten.

RNA was isolated from bulk unsorted tissue, and RNA quality was assessed with a NanoDrop ND-1000 and an Agilent 2100. Donors were newly diagnosed lung cancer patients admitted for thoracic surgery in China between August and November 2014, without prior chemotherapy. Anyone who had undergone radiotherapy or chemotherapy before, or who had another cancer at the same time, was left out of the study. Surgical tissue pieces of roughly 1-2.1 cm3 were preserved in RNAlater solution and stored at -80 °C until use. The CDR3 sequence holds 17 residues, the cysteine and phenylalanine included. Of the read, only the CDR3 DNA is kept; its 51 bases are in frame from base 1. Deletion took 1 base off V and 1 base off J, with a span of 16 bases between the germline ends.

Recombination linked TRBV12-3 or TRBV12-4 to TRBJ2-5, with no D gene named confidently. This receptor was identified in a man aged 60 to 75 with non-small cell lung cancer. The sequenced sample consisted of lung tumor tissue. The CDR3 protein sequence reads: CASSLGVISFAQETQYF. The DNA sequence is given as TGTGCCAGCAGTTTAGGGGTTATCAGCTTTGCCCAAGAGACCCAGTACTTC.